These 12 T cell receptor beta chains were all obtained from the same sample, sequenced in a study of blood T cell repertoires in COVID-19. TCRdb's table, derived via immunoSEQ multiplex PCR, lists solely in-frame clones and lacks some. The table has approximately 170,000 clones, approximately 81% seen once; the top ten hold approximately 15%. Sequencing input: peripheral blood. The receptors stem from a woman between 65 and 79 years old with COVID-19, enrolled during active disease.

V and J are TRBV11-2 and TRBJ2-1; D remains unclear. The CDR3 extends over 14 amino acids. V was clipped by 2 bases and J by 4 bases, with 9 bases between them. Germline V gives CDR1 SGHAT, CDR2 FQNNGV. The CDR3 DNA reads TGTGCCAGCAGCTTACAGAGGTCATACAATGAGCAGTTCTTC. Residues: CASSLQRSYNEQFF. The whole variable domain, remainder taken from reference TRBV11-2 and TRBJ2-1, is EAGVAQSPRYKIIEKRQSVAFWCNPISGHATLYWYQQILGQGPKLLIQFQNNGVVDDSQLPKDRFSAERLKGVDSTLKIQPAKLEDSAVYLCASSLQRSYNEQFFGPGTRLTVL.

This sequence joins TRBV3-1 (or the pseudogene TRBV3-2) and TRBJ2-7; D is unclear. V was clipped by 8 bases and J by 0 bases, with 5 bases between them. The CDR3 runs 11 residues. The germline CDR1 and CDR2 sequences are LGHDT and YNNKEL (reference sequence). This CDR3 reads CASSSSYEQYF. The CDR3 bases are TGTGCCAGCTCTTCCTCCTACGAGCAGTACTTC.

The chain combines TRBV5-4 with TRBJ2-1, with 9 bases identical to TRBD1. The V segment lost 0 bases and the J segment 4 bases; nucleotides outside the gene matches: 2. There are 15 residues in the CDR3. Germline-derived CDR1 and CDR2 are SGHNT and YYREEE (reference sequence). The CDR3 DNA reads TGTGCCAGCAGCTTGGGCGACAGGGGGTACAATGAGCAGTTCTTC. This sequence encodes CASSLGDRGYNEQFF.

The CDR3 DNA sequence: TGTGCCAGCAGTTTAAGCGGGGGGGACGAGCAGTACGTC. Translated, it gives CASSLSGGDEQYV. The rearrangement joins TRBV28 to TRBJ2-7; 10 nucleotides line up with TRBD2. The CDR3 is 13 residues long. CDR1 MDHEN and CDR2 SYDVKM come from the germline V gene. V lost 2 bases and J lost 5; bases outside the gene matches: 0.

This chain connects TRBV10-3 to TRBJ2-1, with TRBD2 matching over 8 bases. The V gene's germline CDR1 is ENHRY and CDR2 SYGVKD. Unmatched junction bases numbered 2, after V lost 4 bases and J lost 3 bases. This CDR3 contains 14 residues. CDR3 region: CAISGSGVYNEQFF. The CDR3 region has the DNA TGTGCCATCAGTGGTAGCGGGGTCTACAATGAGCAGTTCTTC.

This rearrangement joins TRBV28 to TRBJ2-3; TRBD1 aligns across 9 bases. In germline, CDR1 is MDHEN, CDR2 SYDVKM. The J segment lost 2 bases and the V segment lost 5 bases, leaving 11 bases of the junction unmatched. The CDR3 totals 17 residues. For the CDR3, the DNA is TGTGCCAGCAGTCCACTCGCCGGGACAGGGCTCACAGATACGCAGTATTTT. Translated, it gives CASSPLAGTGLTDTQYF. Based on the CDR3 plus reference TRBV28 and TRBJ2-3, the full variable domain is DVKVTQSSRYLVKRTGEKVFLECVQDMDHENMFWYRQDPGLGLRLIYFSYDVKMKEKGDIPEGYSVSREKKERFSLILESASTNQTSMYLCASSPLAGTGLTDTQYFGPGTRLTVL.

V usage is TRBV7-2 and J usage is TRBJ2-3; possibly TRBD2 for D (6 bases). V lost 1 base and J lost 2, with 10 bases in between. CDR3 length: 15 residues. Looked up from germline, CDR1 is SGHTA and CDR2 is FQGNSA. The CDR3 loop is CASSLDQRATDTQYF. CDR3 bases: TGTGCCAGCAGCTTAGACCAGCGGGCCACAGATACGCAGTATTTT.

The chain has TRBV10-3 and TRBJ2-5; 9 bases align to TRBD1. This CDR3 is 14 amino acids long. Losses at the gene ends were 6 bases for V and 4 bases for J; bases not matched to a gene: 6. Germline V CDR1 and CDR2: ENHRY, SYGVKD. This CDR3 is CAISPGQGRETQYF. In DNA, the CDR3 is TGTGCCATCAGCCCGGGACAGGGACGAGAGACCCAGTACTTC.

The chain is built from TRBV3-1 (or the pseudogene TRBV3-2) and TRBJ2-2, with D unresolved. The CDR3 length is 13 residues. Germline CDR1 and CDR2: LGHDT and YNNKEL (reference sequence). The V gene lost 1 base and the J gene lost 4 bases, with 4 bases spanning the gap. The CDR3 nucleotides are TGTGCCAGCAGCCAAGCGGGCACCGGGGAGCTGTTTTTT. This codes for CASSQAGTGELFF.

This clone occurred a few times. This chain uses TRBV7-2 with TRBJ2-3; tentatively, D is TRBD1 (5 bases). Trimming pared 5 bases from V and 1 base from J, leaving 13 bases between. This CDR3 spans 15 amino acids. CDR1 and CDR2 (germline): SGHTA, FQGNSA. For the CDR3, the DNA is TGTGCCAGCAGCCCCAGGGTGGGCCGCACAGATACGCAGTATTTT. The encoded protein is CASSPRVGRTDTQYF.

The rearrangement uses TRBV3-1 (or the pseudogene TRBV3-2) and TRBJ2-1, with D perhaps TRBD2 (6 bases). V shed 0 bases and J shed 0 bases, with 12 bases lying between them. The germline V gene encodes CDR1 LGHDT and CDR2 YNNKEL (reference sequence). There are 17 residues in the CDR3. The CDR3 nucleotides read TGTGCCAGCAGCCAAGATTCCGGGGACTTCTCCTACAATGAGCAGTTCTTC. It yields the protein CASSQDSGDFSYNEQFF.

The rearrangement links TRBV7-2 to TRBJ2-5, with D tentatively TRBD2 (5 bases). The CDR3 has 15 residues. Germline V gives CDR1 SGHTA, CDR2 FQGNSA. V dropped 2 bases and J dropped 5 bases, with 15 bases sitting between them. The chain's CDR3 is CASSLTPSSPETQYF. The CDR3 DNA sequence: TGTGCCAGCAGCTTAACTCCTTCTAGCCCGGAGACCCAGTACTTC.